The clone carrying this T cell receptor (beta chain) was recorded many times. Its antigen is currently unknown. Trimming took off 4 bases at V and 3 bases at J, with 10 bases between the two ends. This CDR3 has 14 amino acids. The data are from a study of T cells in Graves' hyperthyroidism and ophthalmopathy. Study-level results: The model identified upcoming ophthalmopathy a median approximately 6.4 months ahead of onset.

Patients were excluded because of uncontrolled infection, other autoimmune disease, pregnancy or lactation. The investigators amplified TCR beta CDR3 regions from RNA transcripts. HTBI primers drove first-round RT-PCR of the TCR CDR3. TCRdb ran MiXCR on the multiplex PCR reads and lists one entry per CDR3 protein. The data hold over 300,000 distinct CDR3 sequences, with roughly 13% observed a single time. Source material: blood. This TCR was recovered from a woman in her thirties or forties with Graves' ophthalmopathy. The chain uses TRBV12-3 or TRBV12-4 and TRBJ1-5, with unresolved D. For the CDR3, the DNA is TGTGCCAGCAGTTCATGGCGTCTCAATCAGCCCCAGCATTTT. Amino acid sequence: CASSSWRLNQPQHF.